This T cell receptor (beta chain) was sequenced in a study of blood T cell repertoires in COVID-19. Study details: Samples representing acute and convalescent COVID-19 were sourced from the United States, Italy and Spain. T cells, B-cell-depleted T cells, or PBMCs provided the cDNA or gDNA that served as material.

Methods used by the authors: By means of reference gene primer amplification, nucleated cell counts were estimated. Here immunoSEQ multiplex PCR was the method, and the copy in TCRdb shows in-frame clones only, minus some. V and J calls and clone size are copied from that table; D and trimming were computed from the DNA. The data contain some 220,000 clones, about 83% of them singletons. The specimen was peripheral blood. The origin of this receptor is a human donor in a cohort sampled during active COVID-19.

Here the CDR3 reads CASSRQGEHEQYF. For the CDR3, the DNA is TGTGCCAGTAGTAGACAGGGGGAACACGAGCAGTACTTC. The chain combines TRBV19 with TRBJ2-7; 9 bases align to TRBD1. V gave up 4 bases and J gave up 5 bases; unmatched junction bases: 3. This CDR3 contains 13 residues. Germline loops: CDR1 LNHDA, CDR2 SQIVND (reference sequence).